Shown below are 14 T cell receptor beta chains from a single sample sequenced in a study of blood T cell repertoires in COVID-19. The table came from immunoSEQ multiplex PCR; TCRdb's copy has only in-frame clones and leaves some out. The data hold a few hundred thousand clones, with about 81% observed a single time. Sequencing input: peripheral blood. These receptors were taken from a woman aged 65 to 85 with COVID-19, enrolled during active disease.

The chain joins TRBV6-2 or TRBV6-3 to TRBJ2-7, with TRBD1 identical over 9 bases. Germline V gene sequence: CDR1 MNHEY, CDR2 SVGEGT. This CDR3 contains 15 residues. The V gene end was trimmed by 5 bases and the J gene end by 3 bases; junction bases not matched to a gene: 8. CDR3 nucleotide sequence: TGTGCCAGCAGTACCGAAGGGACAGGGCTCTACGAGCAGTACTTC. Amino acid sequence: CASSTEGTGLYEQYF.

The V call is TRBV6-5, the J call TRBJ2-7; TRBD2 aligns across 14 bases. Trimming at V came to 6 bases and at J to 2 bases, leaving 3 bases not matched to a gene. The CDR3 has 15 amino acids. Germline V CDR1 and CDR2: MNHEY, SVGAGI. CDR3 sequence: CASSRLAGGTYEQYF. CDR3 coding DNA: TGTGCCAGCAGCCGACTAGCGGGAGGGACCTACGAGCAGTACTTC.

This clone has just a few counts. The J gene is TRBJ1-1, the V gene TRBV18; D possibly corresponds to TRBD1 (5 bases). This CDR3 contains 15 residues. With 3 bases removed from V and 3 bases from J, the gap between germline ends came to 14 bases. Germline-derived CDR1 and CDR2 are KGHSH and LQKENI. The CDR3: CASSPPAGDDTEAFF. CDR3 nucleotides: TGTGCCAGCTCACCCCCCGCGGGGGATGACACTGAAGCTTTCTTT.

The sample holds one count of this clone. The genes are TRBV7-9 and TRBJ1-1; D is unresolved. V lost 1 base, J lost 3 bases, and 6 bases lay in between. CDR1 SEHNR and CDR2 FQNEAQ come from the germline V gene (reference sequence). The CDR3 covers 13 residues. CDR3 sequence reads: CASSLVTDTEAFF. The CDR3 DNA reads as TGTGCCAGCAGCTTAGTAACGGACACTGAAGCTTTCTTT.

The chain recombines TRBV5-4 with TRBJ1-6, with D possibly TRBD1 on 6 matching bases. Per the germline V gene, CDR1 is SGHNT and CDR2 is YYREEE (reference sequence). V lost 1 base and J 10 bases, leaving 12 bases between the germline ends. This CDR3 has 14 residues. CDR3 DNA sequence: TGTGCCAGCAGCTTGACAGGGTCGGACTCACCCCTCCACTTT. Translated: CASSLTGSDSPLHF.

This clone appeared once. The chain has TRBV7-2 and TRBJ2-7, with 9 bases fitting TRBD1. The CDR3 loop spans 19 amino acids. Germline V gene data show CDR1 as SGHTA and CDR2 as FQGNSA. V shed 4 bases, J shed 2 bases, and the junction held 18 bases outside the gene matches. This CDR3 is CASSSGPGQGVTLTYEQYF. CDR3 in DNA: TGTGCCAGCAGCTCTGGGCCGGGACAGGGAGTGACTCTCACCTACGAGCAGTACTTC.

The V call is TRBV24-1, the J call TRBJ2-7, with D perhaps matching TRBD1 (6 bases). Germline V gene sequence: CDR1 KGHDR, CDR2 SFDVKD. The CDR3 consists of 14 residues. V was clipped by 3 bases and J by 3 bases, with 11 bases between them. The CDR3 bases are TGTGCCACCAGTGATAATACAGGGCTCTACGAGCAGTACTTC. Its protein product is CATSDNTGLYEQYF.

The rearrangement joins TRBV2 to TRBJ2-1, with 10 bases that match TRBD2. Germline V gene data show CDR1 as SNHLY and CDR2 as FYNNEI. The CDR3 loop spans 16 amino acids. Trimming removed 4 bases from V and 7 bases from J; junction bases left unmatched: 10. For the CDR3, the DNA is TGTGCCAGCAGTGCTGAGTTGGCTAGCGGGAGAAATGAGCAGTTCTTC. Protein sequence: CASSAELASGRNEQFF.

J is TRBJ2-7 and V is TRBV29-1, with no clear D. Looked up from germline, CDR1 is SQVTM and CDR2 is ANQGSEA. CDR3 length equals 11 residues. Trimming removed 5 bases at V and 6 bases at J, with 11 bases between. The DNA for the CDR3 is TGCAGCGTTCAAGGAGTTCTCGAGCAGTACTTC. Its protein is CSVQGVLEQYF.

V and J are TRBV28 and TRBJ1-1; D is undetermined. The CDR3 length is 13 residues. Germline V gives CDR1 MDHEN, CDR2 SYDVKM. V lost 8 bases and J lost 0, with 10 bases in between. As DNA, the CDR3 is TGTGCCAGCGTATCGTCTCTGAACACTGAAGCTTTCTTT. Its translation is CASVSSLNTEAFF.

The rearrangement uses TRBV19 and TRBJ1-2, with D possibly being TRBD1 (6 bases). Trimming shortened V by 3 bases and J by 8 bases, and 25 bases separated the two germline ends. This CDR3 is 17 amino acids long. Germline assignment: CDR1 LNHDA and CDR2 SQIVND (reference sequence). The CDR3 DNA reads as TGTGCCAGTAGTATTCTTGGACAGAAGAGCACGAGGGGCGGCTACACCTTC. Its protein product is CASSILGQKSTRGGYTF.

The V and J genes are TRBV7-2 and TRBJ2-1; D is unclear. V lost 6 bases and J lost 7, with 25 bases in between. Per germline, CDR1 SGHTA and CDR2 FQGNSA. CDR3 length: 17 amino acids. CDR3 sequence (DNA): TGTGCCAGCAGATTCCCGTTGGGTGGGTCCCGGGTTAATGAGCAGTTCTTC. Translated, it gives CASRFPLGGSRVNEQFF.

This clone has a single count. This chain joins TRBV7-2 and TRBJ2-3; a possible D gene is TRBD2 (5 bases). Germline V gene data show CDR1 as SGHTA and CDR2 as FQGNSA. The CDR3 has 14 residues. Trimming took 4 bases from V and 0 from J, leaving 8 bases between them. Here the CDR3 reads CASSSGYSTDTQYF. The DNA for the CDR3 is TGTGCCAGCAGCTCGGGGTACAGCACAGATACGCAGTATTTT.

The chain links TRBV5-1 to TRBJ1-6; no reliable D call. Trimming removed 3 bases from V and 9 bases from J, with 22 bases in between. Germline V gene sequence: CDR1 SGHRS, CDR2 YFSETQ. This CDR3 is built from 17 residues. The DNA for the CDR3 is TGCGCCAGCAGCTACGGAGCGGCAAATCCTTTTAGTTCACCCCTCCACTTT. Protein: CASSYGAANPFSSPLHF.